These 8 T cell receptor beta chains were sequenced from one sample in a study of blood T cell repertoires in COVID-19. TCRdb keeps only in-frame clones here, not all; method: immunoSEQ multiplex PCR. The sample has a few hundred thousand clones, around nine tenths seen once; the top ten hold 1%. Material for sequencing was peripheral blood. The origin of the receptors is a man aged 45 to 65 with active or convalescent COVID-19.

V gene TRBV6-5 combines with J gene TRBJ1-6; D gene unclear. Germline V gene data show CDR1 as MNHEY and CDR2 as SVGAGI. V was clipped by 8 bases and J by 5 bases, with 13 bases between them. The CDR3 has 14 amino acids. DNA of the CDR3: TGTGCCAGCGGTCGGAGAGCTCATAATTCACCCCTCCACTTT. The encoded protein is CASGRRAHNSPLHF.

The sample holds one count of this clone. This chain connects TRBV5-6 to TRBJ2-5; D is perhaps TRBD1 (6 bases). The CDR3 covers 13 residues. V lost 4 bases and J lost 2, with 9 bases in between. The V gene's germline CDR1 is SGHDT and CDR2 YYEEEE. The CDR3 reads CASSKGQQETQYF. The CDR3 nucleotides are TGTGCCAGCAGCAAAGGACAGCAAGAGACCCAGTACTTC.

This chain connects TRBV28 to TRBJ2-1; 8 bases agree with TRBD2. The CDR3 is made up of 15 amino acids. Trimming removed 4 bases from V and 9 bases from J; junction bases left unmatched: 11. Germline CDR1 reads MDHEN; CDR2 reads SYDVKM. The CDR3 nucleotides are TGTGCCAGCAGTTCCCCCGGGACTAGGGTTGGTGAGCAGTTCTTC. Amino acid sequence: CASSSPGTRVGEQFF. The variable domain in full, completed from reference TRBV28 and TRBJ2-1, reads DVKVTQSSRYLVKRTGEKVFLECVQDMDHENMFWYRQDPGLGLRLIYFSYDVKMKEKGDIPEGYSVSREKKERFSLILESASTNQTSMYLCASSSPGTRVGEQFFGPGTRLTVL.

The J gene is TRBJ1-1, the V gene TRBV7-9; D call uncertain. The CDR3 consists of 11 residues. The germline V gene encodes CDR1 SEHNR and CDR2 FQNEAQ (reference sequence). V shed 5 bases and J shed 6 bases, with 7 bases lying between them. CDR3 sequence: CASSRHAEAFF. CDR3 sequence (DNA): TGTGCCAGCAGCCGACACGCTGAAGCTTTCTTT.

The chain links TRBV9 to TRBJ2-3, with 7 bases lining up with TRBD2. The CDR3 has 14 residues. V lost 2 bases, J lost 7 bases, and 7 bases stayed unmatched. Germline assignment: CDR1 SGDLS and CDR2 YYNGEE. The CDR3 bases are TGTGCCAGCAGCGTTGGCGGGGGTAGTCATACGCAGTATTTT. It specifies CASSVGGGSHTQYF.

The genes are TRBV2 and TRBJ2-1; 8 positions match TRBD2. Germline loops: CDR1 SNHLY, CDR2 FYNNEI. Trimming at V came to 3 bases and at J to 9 bases, leaving 13 bases not matched to a gene. This CDR3 region has 16 residues. The CDR3 DNA follows: TGTGCCAGCAGTGATTCGGTGACGGGGGGGCTTGGTGAGCAGTTCTTC. Translating gives CASSDSVTGGLGEQFF.

V and J are TRBV6-6 and TRBJ1-2, with 7 bases aligning to TRBD1. With 1 base clipped from V and 0 bases from J, the junction kept 5 bases outside the gene matches. CDR1 is MNHNY, CDR2 SVGAGI, per germline (reference sequence). The CDR3 extends over 16 amino acids. The DNA for the CDR3 is TGTGCCAGCAGTTACTTTGGCGGGACAGCTAACTATGGCTACACCTTC. This sequence encodes CASSYFGGTANYGYTF.

J is TRBJ1-1 and V is TRBV7-2; perhaps TRBD1 as D (5 bases). CDR3 length: 15 amino acids. Trimming left V 2 bases short and J 2 bases short, with 12 bases between. Germline loops: CDR1 SGHTA, CDR2 FQGNSA. CDR3: CASSLSGSANTEAFF. In DNA form, the CDR3 reads TGTGCCAGCAGCTTATCAGGGTCCGCAAACACTGAAGCTTTCTTT. Complete variable domain (other parts from reference TRBV7-2 and TRBJ1-1): GAGVSQSPSNKVTEKGKDVELRCDPISGHTALYWYRQSLGQGLEFLIYFQGNSAPDKSGLPSDRFSAERTGGSVSTLTIQRTQQEDSAVYLCASSLSGSANTEAFFGQGTRLTVV.